Detailed here is one T cell receptor beta chain. The target antigen is unknown. Cycle 7 day 1, cycle 4 day 1, and baseline were the timepoints at which blood was sampled. The sample comes from a study of OX40 agonist ivuxolimab in advanced cancers. Whole-study findings and limits: The study observed clonal expansion of CD4+ and CD8+ blood T cells by week 6 at 0.1 to 3.0 mg/kg.

The germline V gene encodes CDR1 MNHEY and CDR2 SVGAGI. This CDR3 is built from 16 residues. V was pared by 2 bases and J by 5 bases, with 6 bases of the junction left unmatched. Generated by immunoSEQ multiplex PCR, the TCRdb table keeps only in-frame clones and is missing some. The sample yields approximately 70,000 clones, about 94% seen once. The specimen comprised CD4+ or CD8+ T cells sorted from blood, sampled in a trial of the OX40 agonist ivuxolimab. The chain has TRBV6-5 and TRBJ2-2; TRBD2 agrees at 9 bases. This sequence originates from an adult with an advanced solid tumor such as melanoma, head and neck, liver or kidney cancer. This chain's CDR3 is CASSYRAGGGTGELFF. The DNA for the CDR3 is TGTGCCAGCAGTTACCGAGCGGGAGGAGGTACCGGGGAGCTGTTTTTT.